Shown below are 3 T cell receptor beta chains from a single sample sequenced in a study of OX40 agonist ivuxolimab in advanced cancers. Data came from immunoSEQ multiplex PCR; TCRdb stores just in-frame clones and leaves some out. Found here are more than 85,000 clones, around 88% of them singletons; the top ten hold approximately 0.5%. The sequenced sample was CD4+ or CD8+ T cells sorted from blood, obtained in a trial of the OX40 agonist ivuxolimab. All receptors derive from an adult with an advanced solid tumor such as melanoma, head and neck, liver or kidney cancer.

This clone showed up just once. The chain is built from TRBV27 and TRBJ2-5; TRBD2 is a possible D gene (5 bases). This CDR3 region has 16 residues. Germline CDR1 is MNHEY and CDR2 is SMNVEV (reference sequence). Between the trimmed V and J ends, which lost 6 bases and 4 bases, there was a span of 21 bases. The CDR3 loop reads CASSRWTLGEGETQYF. The CDR3 DNA sequence: TGTGCCAGCAGCCGATGGACTTTGGGTGAGGGAGAGACCCAGTACTTC.

V gene TRBV27 combines with J gene TRBJ2-7; 9 bases are a match to TRBD1. CDR1 is MNHEY, CDR2 SMNVEV, per germline (reference sequence). The CDR3 covers 16 residues. Trimming cost V 5 bases and J 3 bases; bases outside gene matches: 11. CDR3 in DNA: TGTGCCAGCAGTAGTCCTTACAGGGGGCGCAGCTACGAGCAGTACTTC. Translating gives CASSSPYRGRSYEQYF.

The gene calls are TRBV9 and TRBJ1-5, with D possibly TRBD1 on 6 matching bases. Per the germline V gene, CDR1 is SGDLS and CDR2 is YYNGEE. This CDR3 has 14 amino acids. Trimming pared 3 bases from V and 7 bases from J, leaving 14 bases between. This chain's CDR3 is CASSARGAGQPQHF. The CDR3 DNA reads as TGTGCCAGCAGCGCCCGGGGGGCGGGACAGCCCCAGCATTTT.